The clone carrying this TCR beta chain was found a few times. Adults between about 18 and 95 years of age took part from 24 US areas. The data derive from a study of blood T cell repertoires in COVID-19. At the level of the study: Both acute and convalescent COVID-19 samples were obtained from the United States, Italy and Spain.

CDR1 is GTSNPN and CDR2 is SVGIG in the germline V gene (reference sequence). The CDR3 contains 14 residues. V gave up 3 bases and J gave up 5 bases, with 16 bases separating them. Assay: immunoSEQ multiplex PCR; the TCRdb copy retains only in-frame clones and omits some. Of around 230,000 clones detected, about 81% appear once; the ten largest clones hold around 9%. This sequence originates from a man between 40 and 49 years old who had recovered from COVID-19. The sequenced sample was PBMCs or T cells enriched from blood (not recorded which). This chain links TRBV30 with TRBJ1-2; D call uncertain. CDR3 nucleotide sequence: TGTGCCTGGAGCCACGGTCGGAGGGTGTATGGCTACACCTTC. Its protein product is CAWSHGRRVYGYTF.